The 17 T cell receptor beta chains reported below all come from one sample, sequenced in a study of CD8 T cells in ankylosing spondylitis. One entry per CDR3 protein, called by TCRdb with MiXCR from the 5' RACE reads. The data hold some 9,400 distinct CDR3 sequences, with roughly 6% observed a single time. Input material: blood, either unsorted or a sorted T cell fraction (not recorded which). All receptors come from a female donor with ankylosing spondylitis or in good health (not recorded which).

This clonotype occurred many times. The V gene is TRBV9, the J gene TRBJ2-1; 7 bases line up with TRBD2. This CDR3 region has 15 residues. Germline CDR1 and CDR2: SGDLS and YYNGEE. V trimming: 3 bases; J trimming: 7 bases; junction bases outside the gene matches: 10. This CDR3 is CASSDQREGRNEQFF. The CDR3 coding sequence is TGTGCCAGCAGCGATCAGCGGGAAGGGCGTAATGAGCAGTTCTTC. The whole variable domain, remainder taken from reference TRBV9 and TRBJ2-1, is DSGVTQTPKHLITATGQRVTLRCSPRSGDLSVYWYQQSLDQGLQFLIQYYNGEERAKGNILERFSAQQFPDLHSELNLSSLELGDSALYFCASSDQREGRNEQFFGPGTRLTVL.

This clonotype was detected ten times or more. The chain combines TRBV9 with TRBJ1-2; the D is unclear. Looked up from germline, CDR1 is SGDLS and CDR2 is YYNGEE. Trimming took 0 bases from V and 2 from J, leaving 5 bases between them. This CDR3 has 13 residues. Here the CDR3 DNA reads TGTGCCAGCAGCGTAGAAAGCAACTATGGCTACACCTTC. This encodes CASSVESNYGYTF. The full variable domain, its missing parts supplied by reference TRBV9 and TRBJ1-2, is DSGVTQTPKHLITATGQRVTLRCSPRSGDLSVYWYQQSLDQGLQFLIQYYNGEERAKGNILERFSAQQFPDLHSELNLSSLELGDSALYFCASSVESNYGYTFGSGTRLTVV.

This clonotype was observed a handful of times. This chain uses TRBV9 with TRBJ1-2; perhaps TRBD1 as D (6 bases). V lost 0 bases to trimming and J lost 4 bases, with 13 bases between them. The CDR3 extends over 15 amino acids. Germline V gene sequence: CDR1 SGDLS, CDR2 YYNGEE. The CDR3 region is CASSVGIGTSYGYTF. Written as DNA, the CDR3 is TGTGCCAGCAGCGTAGGTATTGGGACATCCTATGGCTACACCTTC.

This clonotype was counted at least ten times. The V gene is TRBV9, the J gene TRBJ1-2; 7 bases map to TRBD1. The CDR3 length is 13 residues. Germline CDR1 reads SGDLS; CDR2 reads YYNGEE. J gave up 2 bases and V 5 bases, and 3 bases lay outside the gene matches. The CDR3 reads CASRGTENYGYTF. CDR3 bases: TGTGCCAGCAGAGGGACAGAAAACTATGGCTACACCTTC.

This clonotype was detected a few times. The chain uses TRBV9 and TRBJ2-7, with D possibly matching TRBD1 (5 bases). The CDR3 runs 14 residues. Germline loops: CDR1 SGDLS, CDR2 YYNGEE. V lost 4 bases and J lost 4, with 15 bases in between. The CDR3 reads CASSPPGYPYEQYF. In nucleotides, the CDR3 is TGTGCCAGCAGCCCCCCAGGGTACCCTTACGAGCAGTACTTC.

In its sample, this clonotype was seen many times. This chain joins TRBV9 and TRBJ2-1, with 13 positions matching TRBD2. The CDR3 spans 17 residues. Germline V gene lookup returns CDR1 SGDLS and CDR2 YYNGEE. The J segment lost 3 bases and the V segment lost 4 bases, leaving 7 bases of the junction unmatched. This CDR3 is CASSPRTSGSSYNEQFF. In nucleotides, the CDR3 is TGTGCCAGCAGCCCCCGGACTAGCGGGAGCAGCTACAATGAGCAGTTCTTC. The full variable domain, in which reference TRBV9 and TRBJ2-1 provide the parts outside the CDR3, is DSGVTQTPKHLITATGQRVTLRCSPRSGDLSVYWYQQSLDQGLQFLIQYYNGEERAKGNILERFSAQQFPDLHSELNLSSLELGDSALYFCASSPRTSGSSYNEQFFGPGTRLTVL.

This clonotype was counted many times. The chain carries TRBV9 and TRBJ1-2; 7 bases line up with TRBD1. Germline V gene sequence: CDR1 SGDLS, CDR2 YYNGEE. V lost 3 bases, J lost 4 bases, and 15 bases stayed unmatched. CDR3 length equals 17 residues. DNA for the CDR3: TGTGCCAGCAGCGGAGAAGAATGGGAGGGGGCTGGCTATGGCTACACCTTC. Its translation is CASSGEEWEGAGYGYTF.

This clonotype occurred many times. The genes are TRBV9 and TRBJ2-1; 7 nucleotides align to TRBD2. Germline values: CDR1 SGDLS, CDR2 YYNGEE. The junction had 7 bases not matched to a gene; V was cut back by 7 bases and J by 6 bases. The CDR3 has 13 residues. The CDR3 sequence: CASGGGTINEQFF. CDR3 nucleotides: TGTGCCAGCGGGGGGGGGACCATCAATGAGCAGTTCTTC. The full variable domain, completed using reference TRBV9 and TRBJ2-1, is DSGVTQTPKHLITATGQRVTLRCSPRSGDLSVYWYQQSLDQGLQFLIQYYNGEERAKGNILERFSAQQFPDLHSELNLSSLELGDSALYFCASGGGTINEQFFGPGTRLTVL.

This clonotype was picked up many times. The V and J genes are TRBV9 and TRBJ2-1, with a tentative D call TRBD1 (6 bases). This CDR3 has 15 amino acids. V was shortened by 0 bases and J by 1 base, with 8 bases between the two germline ends. Per germline, CDR1 SGDLS and CDR2 YYNGEE. The CDR3 loop is CASSVGGGSYNEQFF. CDR3 nucleotides: TGTGCCAGCAGCGTAGGAGGGGGTTCCTACAATGAGCAGTTCTTC.

This clonotype was seen at least ten times. The J gene is TRBJ2-1, the V gene TRBV9; tentative D call: TRBD1 (5 bases). Germline V gives CDR1 SGDLS, CDR2 YYNGEE. The germline V and J ends were trimmed by 0 bases and 5 bases, with 18 bases remaining between them. The CDR3 loop spans 17 amino acids. The CDR3 DNA reads TGTGCCAGCAGCGTAGTTAAGGGGCGACCTGGGGACAATGAGCAGTTCTTC. It yields the protein CASSVVKGRPGDNEQFF.

This clonotype has ten or more counts. The J gene is TRBJ2-7, the V gene TRBV9; 9 positions agree with TRBD1. Germline V lookup: CDR1 SGDLS, CDR2 YYNGEE. CDR3 size: 15 residues. The V and J ends lost 4 bases and 0 bases, in that order; junction bases with no gene match: 5. The CDR3 DNA sequence: TGTGCCAGCAGCAGAGGGACAGGGTCCTCCTACGAGCAGTACTTC. It translates to CASSRGTGSSYEQYF.

This clonotype was seen repeatedly, ten times or more. V usage is TRBV9 and J usage is TRBJ2-2; 10 positions agree with TRBD1. Trimming removed 4 bases from V and 4 bases from J; junction bases left unmatched: 7. Germline values: CDR1 SGDLS, CDR2 YYNGEE. The CDR3 extends over 16 amino acids. CDR3 loop: CASSLPRTGGTGELFF. Written as DNA, the CDR3 is TGTGCCAGCAGCTTACCCCGGACAGGGGGCACCGGGGAGCTGTTTTTT.

This clonotype was picked up many times. This chain links TRBV9 with TRBJ2-5, with a possible D match to TRBD2 (7 bases). CDR1 and CDR2 from the germline V gene are SGDLS and YYNGEE. The CDR3 contains 15 residues. V lost 4 bases and J lost 4, with 17 bases in between. CDR3 protein: CASSPTGGLGETQYF. As DNA, the CDR3 is TGTGCCAGCAGCCCCACCGGGGGGCTGGGAGAGACCCAGTACTTC.

This clonotype was seen many times. V usage is TRBV9 and J usage is TRBJ2-1; D remains unclear. CDR3 length equals 12 residues. CDR1 is SGDLS, CDR2 YYNGEE, per germline. V was pared by 6 bases and J by 0 bases, with 4 bases between. The CDR3 here is CASTSSYNEQFF. As DNA, the CDR3 is TGTGCCAGCACCAGCTCCTACAATGAGCAGTTCTTC.

This clonotype was found many times. V is TRBV9 and J is TRBJ2-1; D is tentatively TRBD1 or TRBD2 (5 bases each). Trimming removed 7 bases at V and 6 bases at J, with 8 bases between. This CDR3 is built from 11 residues. CDR1 SGDLS and CDR2 YYNGEE come from the germline V gene. The DNA of the CDR3 is TGTGCCAGCGAAGGGACCAATGAGCAGTTCTTC. It encodes CASEGTNEQFF.

This clonotype appeared a few times. J is TRBJ2-3 and V is TRBV9, with 7 bases fitting TRBD2. With V trimmed by 3 bases and J by 3 bases, 7 bases remained unmatched. CDR1 and CDR2 from the germline V gene are SGDLS and YYNGEE. The CDR3 is 15 amino acids. CDR3 residues: CASSEEEGGTDTQYF. The CDR3 nucleotides read TGTGCCAGCAGCGAAGAAGAGGGAGGGACAGATACGCAGTATTTT.

By sample share, this clonotype is medium-sized (0.01 to 0.1%). This chain joins TRBV9 and TRBJ2-2, with D unclear. Trimming left V 0 bases short and J 1 base short, with 7 bases between. Germline CDR1 is SGDLS and CDR2 is YYNGEE. The length of the CDR3 is 15 residues. CDR3 amino acids: CASSVEGLNTGELFF. The CDR3 coding sequence is TGTGCCAGCAGCGTAGAAGGCTTGAACACCGGGGAGCTGTTTTTT.